The next 25 T cell receptor beta chains were all read from a single sample in a study of cytomegalovirus exposure and HLA in healthy donors. The data were produced by immunoSEQ multiplex PCR, yet TCRdb's version contains in-frame clones alone and is incomplete. Of around 150,000 clones in the sample, 70% to 90% are singletons; the top ten hold approximately 2.4%. The specimen sequenced was PBMCs. The source of these receptors is a man aged 25 to 45 in good health and CMV-seropositive.

This chain uses TRBV11-2 with TRBJ1-2; 7 positions match TRBD1. With 5 bases clipped from V and 8 bases from J, the junction kept 14 bases outside the gene matches. The CDR3 runs 15 residues. CDR1 is SGHAT, CDR2 FQNNGV, per germline. CDR3 sequence: CASSPPGQREGGYTF. In DNA, the CDR3 is TGTGCCAGCAGCCCCCCGGGACAGCGGGAGGGGGGCTACACCTTC.

The V call is TRBV14, the J call TRBJ1-6; 8 bases fit TRBD1. V shed 4 bases, J shed 6 bases, and the junction held 5 bases outside the gene matches. From germline, CDR1 is SGHDN and CDR2 FVKESK. CDR3 length equals 15 residues. The CDR3 region has the DNA TGTGCCAGCAGCCTCAGACAGGGGTTTAATTCACCCCTCCACTTT. Translation: CASSLRQGFNSPLHF.

The chain recombines TRBV7-2 with TRBJ2-7; TRBD2 is a possible D gene (5 bases). The CDR3 runs 14 residues. V was pared by 3 bases and J by 6 bases, with 15 bases between. Germline V gene data show CDR1 as SGHTA and CDR2 as FQGNSA. The CDR3 here is CASSFEASGSEQYF. CDR3 nucleotides: TGTGCCAGCAGCTTCGAGGCATCGGGGTCCGAGCAGTACTTC.

About this clone: A junction boundary mismatches the germline segment, possibly from a read error. The chain uses TRBV7-7 and TRBJ2-2; tentatively, D is TRBD1 (5 bases). The CDR3 extends over 15 amino acids. The V gene's germline CDR1 is SSHAT and CDR2 FNYEAQ (reference sequence). CDR3 coding DNA: TGTGCTAGCAGCCTAACATGGGGTCAGGGCGGGGAGCTGTTTTTT. Translation gives CASSLTWGQGGELFF.

The V and J genes are TRBV9 and TRBJ1-2; 10 nucleotides line up with TRBD1. The CDR3 runs to 13 residues. Germline trimming cut 4 bases from V and 6 bases from J; bases unmatched to any gene: 3. Germline CDR1 reads SGDLS; CDR2 reads YYNGEE. The CDR3 loop is CASSPGQGDGYTF. CDR3 sequence (DNA): TGTGCCAGCAGCCCAGGACAGGGGGATGGCTACACCTTC.

The CDR3 is CASSLSLGVFGYTF. CDR3 nucleotides: TGTGCCAGTAGCCTCTCCTTAGGGGTTTTTGGCTACACCTTC. V and J are TRBV19 and TRBJ1-2, with D tentatively TRBD1 (5 bases). Between the trimmed V and J ends, which lost 6 bases and 7 bases, there was a span of 18 bases. The CDR3 has 14 amino acids. Germline V CDR1 and CDR2: LNHDA, SQIVND (reference sequence).

This clone has a handful of counts. The chain has TRBV9 and TRBJ1-5, with 8 positions matching TRBD1. V shed 4 bases, J shed 0 bases, and the junction held 3 bases outside the gene matches. This CDR3 has 15 amino acids. Germline V gene lookup returns CDR1 SGDLS and CDR2 YYNGEE. The CDR3 protein is CASSPQGDSNQPQHF. CDR3 DNA sequence: TGTGCCAGCAGCCCACAGGGGGATAGCAATCAGCCCCAGCATTTT.

CDR3 nucleotide sequence: TGCGCCAGCAGCCCGGGGGGGACAGGGCTGTTGGAAGCTTTCTTT. It encodes CASSPGGTGLLEAFF. The J gene is TRBJ1-1, the V gene TRBV4-3, with 9 bases aligning to TRBD1. The germline V gene encodes CDR1 LGHNA and CDR2 YSLEER. V trimming: 4 bases; J trimming: 8 bases; junction bases outside the gene matches: 11. This CDR3 contains 15 residues.

The gene calls are TRBV12-5 and TRBJ2-1, with TRBD2 identical over 10 bases. This CDR3 has 15 amino acids. Trimming cost V 1 base and J 5 bases; bases outside gene matches: 2. From germline, CDR1 is LGHNT and CDR2 FRNRAP. CDR3 bases: TGTGCTAGTGGTTTGGAGGGACTAGCGAACAATGAGCAGTTCTTC. Translation: CASGLEGLANNEQFF.

The V call is TRBV9, the J call TRBJ2-1; a possible D gene is TRBD2 (5 bases). This CDR3 has 16 amino acids. The V gene lost 4 bases and the J gene lost 0 bases, with 14 bases spanning the gap. CDR1 is SGDLS and CDR2 is YYNGEE in the germline V gene. Here the CDR3 DNA reads TGTGCCAGCAGCCCCTCAACTAGGAGCTCCTACAATGAGCAGTTCTTC. Its translation: CASSPSTRSSYNEQFF.

The V call is TRBV9, the J call TRBJ2-7, with 8 bases identical to TRBD1. CDR1 and CDR2 from the germline V gene are SGDLS and YYNGEE. The junction had 5 bases not matched to a gene; V was cut back by 4 bases and J by 2 bases. The CDR3 has 14 amino acids. The CDR3 region has the DNA TGTGCCAGCAGCCAGACAGGGGCAACCTACGAGCAGTACTTC. Protein sequence: CASSQTGATYEQYF.

This sequence joins TRBV18 and TRBJ2-3; D is perhaps TRBD2 (6 bases). With 0 bases removed from V and 0 bases from J, the gap between germline ends came to 10 bases. This CDR3 contains 16 residues. Germline V gene sequence: CDR1 KGHSH, CDR2 LQKENI. The CDR3 spells CASSPPAGSSTDTQYF. The DNA for the CDR3 is TGTGCCAGCTCACCACCGGCGGGGTCTAGCACAGATACGCAGTATTTT.

The V gene is TRBV6-5, the J gene TRBJ2-3, with a weak D call TRBD2 (5 bases). This CDR3 contains 15 residues. Trimming left V 4 bases short and J 2 bases short, with 13 bases between. CDR1 MNHEY and CDR2 SVGAGI come from the germline V gene. CDR3 amino acids: CASSFGGFSTDTQYF. In DNA form, the CDR3 reads TGTGCCAGCAGTTTCGGCGGGTTCTCCACAGATACGCAGTATTTT.

V and J are TRBV21-1 and TRBJ2-7; the table's D call, TRBD2, was not checked against the DNA. TRBV21-1 represents a pseudogene. This CDR3 has 13 residues. This CDR3 is CASRTGTRGEQYF. CDR3 sequence (DNA): TGTGCCAGCAGGACCGGGACTAGGGGCGAGCAGTACTTC.

The chain carries TRBV9 and TRBJ1-2, with TRBD1 identical over 7 bases. Trimming removed 0 bases from V and 4 bases from J; junction bases left unmatched: 3. The CDR3 has 14 residues. Germline lookup yields CDR1 SGDLS and CDR2 YYNGEE. In DNA form, the CDR3 reads TGTGCCAGCAGCGTAGAAGGGGGCGTCTATGGCTACACCTTC. Amino acids: CASSVEGGVYGYTF.

This clone is a singleton in its sample. This chain links TRBV4-1 with TRBJ1-1, with a tentative D call TRBD1 (6 bases). Per the germline V gene, CDR1 is MGHRA and CDR2 is YSYEKL. This CDR3 region has 15 residues. Trimming stripped 2 bases from V and 5 bases from J, with 15 bases between. Written as DNA, the CDR3 is TGCGCCAGCAGCCAACGACAGGATTTTTTAACTGAAGCTTTCTTT. Translation: CASSQRQDFLTEAFF.

V is TRBV6-5 and J is TRBJ2-3; weak D call: TRBD1 (6 bases). The CDR3 extends over 15 amino acids. V lost 4 bases, J lost 2 bases, and 13 bases lay in between. The germline V gene has CDR1 MNHEY and CDR2 SVGAGI. The CDR3 sequence is CASSLVGADTDTQYF. CDR3 DNA: TGTGCCAGCAGTTTAGTGGGGGCGGACACAGATACGCAGTATTTT.

This clone was observed a few times. DNA of the CDR3: TGTGCCAGCAGCTTACCGGACAGAACCTACGAGCAGTACTTC. As protein: CASSLPDRTYEQYF. J is TRBJ2-7 and V is TRBV7-9; possible D gene TRBD1, 6 bases. This CDR3 contains 14 residues. V gave up 2 bases and J gave up 2 bases, with 10 bases separating them. Germline loops: CDR1 SEHNR, CDR2 FQNEAQ (reference sequence). Filled out from reference TRBV7-9 and TRBJ2-7, the complete variable domain reads DTGVSQNPRHKITKRGQNVTFRCDPISEHNRLYWYRQTLGQGPEFLTYFQNEAQLEKSRLLSDRFSAERPKGSFSTLEIQRTEQGDSAMYLCASSLPDRTYEQYFGPGTRLTVT.

The rearrangement joins TRBV18 to TRBJ2-7, with 10 bases identical to TRBD1. Germline CDR1 is KGHSH and CDR2 is LQKENI. Trimming at V came to 0 bases and at J to 7 bases, leaving 6 bases not matched to a gene. The CDR3 spans 15 residues. The CDR3: CASSPPGQGTEEQYF. The CDR3 DNA follows: TGTGCCAGCTCACCACCGGGACAGGGGACTGAAGAGCAGTACTTC.

The chain has TRBV18 and TRBJ1-5; D is uncertain. V shed 3 bases and J shed 0 bases, with 12 bases lying between them. CDR1 KGHSH and CDR2 LQKENI come from the germline V gene. The CDR3 is 16 amino acids. The CDR3 loop is CASSPLPSDSNQPQHF. Written as DNA, the CDR3 is TGTGCCAGCTCACCCCTCCCCAGCGATAGCAATCAGCCCCAGCATTTT.

This chain joins TRBV7-6 and TRBJ2-5; 10 nucleotides align to TRBD2. CDR3 size: 15 residues. V lost 6 bases, J lost 3 bases, and 7 bases stayed unmatched. Germline lookup yields CDR1 SGHVS and CDR2 FNYEAQ. The CDR3 DNA is TGTGCCAGCAGTCGACTAGCGGGCGGTAAAGAGACCCAGTACTTC. This translates into CASSRLAGGKETQYF.

The chain has TRBV14 and TRBJ1-6; D gene unclear. The V and J ends lost 0 bases and 7 bases respectively, with 10 bases between them. The CDR3 sequence is 15 residues long. Germline-derived CDR1 and CDR2 are SGHDN and FVKESK. The CDR3 protein is CASSQELRSNSPLHF. CDR3 sequence (DNA): TGTGCCAGCAGCCAAGAATTGCGGTCAAATTCACCCCTCCACTTT.

The V call is TRBV9, the J call TRBJ2-3, with TRBD1 as a possible D gene (6 bases). The CDR3 consists of 17 residues. Between the trimmed V and J ends, which lost 3 bases and 3 bases, there was a span of 20 bases. From germline, CDR1 is SGDLS and CDR2 YYNGEE. CDR3 loop: CASSAPFGQPSTDTQYF. The CDR3 nucleotides read TGTGCCAGCAGCGCCCCTTTTGGACAGCCTTCGACAGATACGCAGTATTTT.

The rearrangement uses TRBV5-1 and TRBJ2-5; tentative D call: TRBD2 (5 bases). CDR3 length equals 13 residues. Deletions cut 2 bases from V and 2 bases from J, with 7 bases between. Germline V gene sequence: CDR1 SGHRS, CDR2 YFSETQ. The CDR3 region is CASSFERQETQYF. For the CDR3, the DNA is TGCGCCAGCAGCTTCGAGCGGCAAGAGACCCAGTACTTC.

The chain combines TRBV9 with TRBJ2-7; 8 bases fit TRBD1. Germline assignment: CDR1 SGDLS and CDR2 YYNGEE. The J segment lost 5 bases and the V segment lost 0 bases, leaving 10 bases of the junction unmatched. The CDR3 runs to 16 residues. The CDR3 DNA follows: TGTGCCAGCAGCGTAGCCTTGCGCAGGGGGCCCCACGAGCAGTACTTC. This translates into CASSVALRRGPHEQYF.